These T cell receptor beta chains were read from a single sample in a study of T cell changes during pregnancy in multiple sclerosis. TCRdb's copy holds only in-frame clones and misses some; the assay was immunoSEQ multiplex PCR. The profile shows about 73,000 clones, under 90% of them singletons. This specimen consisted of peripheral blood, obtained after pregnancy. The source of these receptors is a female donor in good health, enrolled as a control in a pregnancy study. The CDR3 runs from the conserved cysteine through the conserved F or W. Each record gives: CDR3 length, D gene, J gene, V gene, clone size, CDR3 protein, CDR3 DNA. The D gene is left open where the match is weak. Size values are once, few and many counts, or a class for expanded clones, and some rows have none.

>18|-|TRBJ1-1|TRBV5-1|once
CASSSTDSSFRGTTEAFF
TGCGCCAGCAGCTCTACGGACAGTTCTTTTCGGGGTACCACTGAAGCTTTCTTT
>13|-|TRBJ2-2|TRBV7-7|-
CASSTQSTGELFF
TGTGCTAGCAGCACACAGAGCACCGGGGAGCTGTTTTTT
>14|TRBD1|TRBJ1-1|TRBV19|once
CASTPDRGRSEAFF
TGTGCCAGTACCCCTGACAGGGGGAGAAGTGAAGCTTTCTTT
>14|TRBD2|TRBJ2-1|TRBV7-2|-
CASSRGGGYNEQFF
TGTGCCAGCAGTCGCGGGGGAGGCTACAATGAGCAGTTCTTC
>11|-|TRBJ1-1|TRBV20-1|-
CSGQGGPEAFF
TGCAGTGGCCAAGGTGGGCCTGAAGCTTTCTTT
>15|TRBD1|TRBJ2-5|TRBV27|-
CASSSKTGYQETQYF
TGTGCCAGCAGTTCAAAGACAGGGTACCAAGAGACCCAGTACTTC
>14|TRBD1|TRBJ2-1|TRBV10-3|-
CAIRGHQQGDEQFF
TGTGCCATCCGGGGACACCAACAGGGGGATGAGCAGTTCTTC
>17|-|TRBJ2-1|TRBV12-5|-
CASGLVQGSPLSGEQFF
TGTGCTAGTGGTTTGGTACAAGGCTCCCCCTTGTCGGGAGAGCAGTTCTTC
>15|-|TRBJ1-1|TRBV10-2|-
CASSEVVVGNTEAFF
TGCGCCAGCAGTGAGGTTGTAGTCGGGAACACTGAAGCTTTCTTT
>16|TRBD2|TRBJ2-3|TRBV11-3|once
CASSPGLAGSTDTQYF
TGTGCCAGCAGCCCCGGACTAGCGGGCAGCACAGATACGCAGTATTTT
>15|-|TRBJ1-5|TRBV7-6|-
CASSPRPGVDQPQHF
TGTGCCAGCAGCCCAAGGCCAGGGGTCGATCAGCCCCAGCATTTT
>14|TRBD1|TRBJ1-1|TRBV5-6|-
CASSIDRGNTEAFF
TGTGCCAGCAGCATCGACAGGGGGAACACTGAAGCTTTCTTT
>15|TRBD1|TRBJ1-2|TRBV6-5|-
CASSYTGAAIDGYTF
TGTGCCAGCAGTTACACAGGGGCCGCTATTGATGGCTACACCTTC
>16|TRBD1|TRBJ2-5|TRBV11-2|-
CASSPTPQGGKETQYF
TGTGCCAGCAGCCCGACCCCACAGGGGGGAAAAGAGACCCAGTACTTC
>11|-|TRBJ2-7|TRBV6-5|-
CASSYYYEQYF
TGTGCCAGCAGTTATTATTACGAGCAGTACTTC